The rows below give T cell receptor beta chains drawn from one sample of a study of cytomegalovirus exposure and HLA in healthy donors. This table comes from immunoSEQ multiplex PCR, and its TCRdb copy is limited to in-frame clones, with some not included. The sample contains around 130,000 clones, 60% to 80% of which appear only once. The material sequenced was PBMCs. The source is a woman aged 55 to 70 in good health and CMV-seronegative. CDR3s include the opening cysteine and the closing phenylalanine or tryptophan. D genes are given only for firm matches. Not all rows give a size; the values are once, few, many and, for expanded clones, a class.

clone size,V gene,J gene,CDR3 length,D gene,CDR3 DNA,CDR3 protein
.,TRBV15,TRBJ2-3,16,.,TGTGCCACCAGCAGAGACCCCGGGAGTTACACAGATACGCAGTATTTT,CATSRDPGSYTDTQYF
.,TRBV28,TRBJ1-3,16,TRBD1,TGTGCCAGCAACCATGGGACAGCAGTATTGGGAAACACCATATATTTT,CASNHGTAVLGNTIYF
.,TRBV6-5,TRBJ1-2,14,TRBD1,TGTGCCAGCAGTTCCCAGGGGGTGAGCTATGGCTACACCTTC,CASSSQGVSYGYTF
.,TRBV7-9,TRBJ2-7,15,TRBD2,TGTGCCAGCAGCACGGGACTAGCGGGAGCGCGGGAGCAGTACTTC,CASSTGLAGAREQYF
.,TRBV27,TRBJ2-6,16,.,TGTGCCAGCAGTTTATCGGGGGCTCTGGGGGCCAACGTCCTGACTTTC,CASSLSGALGANVLTF
.,TRBV28,TRBJ2-7,12,.,TGTGCCAGCAGCGTCAACCCGGGGGAGCAGTACTTC,CASSVNPGEQYF
.,TRBV6-4,TRBJ2-3,15,TRBD2,TGTGCCAGCAGTGTAGGGACTACCGATGCACGTACGCAGTATTTT,CASSVGTTDARTQYF
few,TRBV6-6,TRBJ1-2,12,.,TGTGCCAGCTTCCAGGGCCTGGATGGCTACACCTTC,CASFQGLDGYTF
.,TRBV10-1,TRBJ2-1,16,TRBD2,TGCGCCAGCAGTAAAAATGCCGGGACTAGCTTAAATGAGCAGTTCTTC,CASSKNAGTSLNEQFF
.,TRBV29-1,TRBJ2-1,15,TRBD1,TGCAGCGTTCTCGGGGACAGGGTCAGGAACAATGAGCAGTTCTTC,CSVLGDRVRNNEQFF
.,TRBV5-4,TRBJ1-2,16,TRBD1,TGTGCCAGCAGCACAGGGACAGCAAGTGATGTGTATGGCTACACCTTC,CASSTGTASDVYGYTF
.,TRBV30,TRBJ1-5,13,.,TGTGCCTGGAGTCCCGGGGGCAATCAGCCCCAGCATTTT,CAWSPGGNQPQHF
.,TRBV19,TRBJ2-2,13,.,TGTGCCAGTGGATGGGCAGCGGACGGGGAGCTGTTTTTT,CASGWAADGELFF
.,TRBV4-1,TRBJ1-3,17,.,TGCGCCAGCAGCCGGGGGGGGATAGTAATCGCTGGAAACACCATATATTTT,CASSRGGIVIAGNTIYF
.,TRBV2,TRBJ2-3,19,TRBD2,TGTGCCAAAACAAGCCGAACTAGCGGGGGGGCTCCGGTGGCAGATACGCAGTATTTT,CAKTSRTSGGAPVADTQYF
once,TRBV7-3,TRBJ2-2,14,TRBD2,TGTGCCAGCAGACTAGCGGGTAACACCGGGGAGCTGTTTTTT,CASRLAGNTGELFF
.,TRBV6-1,TRBJ1-1,14,TRBD1,TGTGCCAGCAGCCTGACAGGGGAGGACACTGAAGCTTTCTTT,CASSLTGEDTEAFF
.,TRBV5-1,TRBJ2-7,14,TRBD1,TGCGCCAGCAGCTTGGAAGGGGGCCTCTACGAGCAGTACTTC,CASSLEGGLYEQYF
.,TRBV19,TRBJ1-4,12,TRBD1,TGTGCCAGTAGTCCGGACAGGGAAAAACTGTTTTTT,CASSPDREKLFF
few,TRBV28,TRBJ2-7,17,TRBD1,TGTGCCAGCAGTTCACCCTGGCCGGGACAGGGGACCTACGAGCAGTACTTC,CASSSPWPGQGTYEQYF
few,TRBV28,TRBJ2-2,17,.,TGTGCCAGCAGCTCAACAGGGCGGGGGTTGAGCACCGGGGAGCTGTTTTTT,CASSSTGRGLSTGELFF
.,TRBV4-1,TRBJ1-3,18,.,TGCGCCAGCAGCCAAGAGCCTCATGCGGGGGGCTCTGGAAACACCATATATTTT,CASSQEPHAGGSGNTIYF
few,TRBV10-3,TRBJ2-7,13,TRBD1,TGTGCCATCAGAACCGGGACAGGGAACGAGCAGTACTTC,CAIRTGTGNEQYF
.,TRBV7-9,TRBJ1-3,16,.,TGTGCCAGCAGCTCGCAGCGGGGCGACTCTGGAAACACCATATATTTT,CASSSQRGDSGNTIYF
.,TRBV7-9,TRBJ2-2,16,TRBD2,TGTGCCAGCAGCTTAGTAGCGGGGGGATTCACCGGGGAGCTGTTTTTT,CASSLVAGGFTGELFF
.,TRBV27,TRBJ1-4,15,TRBD1,TGTGCCAGCAGTTTTACGACAGGGGGCAGTGAAAAACTGCTTTTT,CASSFTTGGSEKLLF
.,TRBV21-1,TRBJ1-5,13,.,TGTGCCAGCAGCGGCAGGGGGTGGCAGCCCCAGCATTTT,CASSGRGWQPQHF
.,TRBV5-6,TRBJ1-2,13,TRBD1,TGTGCCAGCAGAACGGACAGGAACTATGGCTACACCTTC,CASRTDRNYGYTF
.,TRBV7-9,TRBJ1-5,15,.,TGTGCCAGCAGCTTAGCGGACAGACCGGGTTCAGCCCAGCATTTT,CASSLADRPGSAQHF
.,TRBV15,TRBJ2-7,14,.,TGTGCCACCAGCAGAGATCTGACAGCCTACGAGCAGTACTTC,CATSRDLTAYEQYF
.,TRBV7-6,TRBJ1-4,14,.,TGTGCCAGCAGCCGAGGACTGCTGAATGAAAAACTGTTTTTT,CASSRGLLNEKLFF
.,TRBV28,TRBJ2-1,11,TRBD1,TGTGTCACCGACGGGACAGGGTTTCCGATCTTC,CVTDGTGFPIF
.,TRBV5-4,TRBJ2-5,15,TRBD1,TGTGCCAGCAGCTTGGCGGAGACAGGGGCCGAGACCCAGTACTTC,CASSLAETGAETQYF
.,TRBV25-1,TRBJ2-5,15,.,TGTGCCAGCAGTGAAGGCTCCAGGGGAAGAGAGACCCAGTACTTC,CASSEGSRGRETQYF
.,TRBV28,TRBJ2-4,17,.,TGTGCCAGCAGCACCCTTGGGTCTGCGGAGGGGGGGAACATTCAGTACTTC,CASSTLGSAEGGNIQYF
.,TRBV6-1,TRBJ1-6,13,.,TGTGCCAGCAGGTTGACAGAGAATTCACCCCTCCACTTT,CASRLTENSPLHF
.,TRBV19,TRBJ1-4,14,.,TGTGCCAGTAGTATACAATCAGGGGAGGAAAAACTGTTTTTT,CASSIQSGEEKLFF
once,TRBV27,TRBJ2-1,15,TRBD1,TGTGCCAGCACCACCGGGACAGGGGGGTACAATGAGCAGTTCTTC,CASTTGTGGYNEQFF
.,TRBV7-9,TRBJ2-7,15,TRBD2,TGTGCCAGCACCCTTAGCGGGAACACCCCGTACGAGCAGTACTTC,CASTLSGNTPYEQYF
.,TRBV7-6,TRBJ2-1,15,.,TGTGCCAGCAGCTATTCGAGGAGGGGGCCCAATGAGCAGTTCTTC,CASSYSRRGPNEQFF
few,TRBV6-1,TRBJ1-2,17,.,TGTGCCAGCAGTGAATATGCCTTCGGCCAGGCTAACTATGGCTACACCTTC,CASSEYAFGQANYGYTF
few,TRBV6-6,TRBJ2-5,15,TRBD1,TGTGCCAGCAGCAAAGGACAGGCCGATCAAGAGACCCAGTACTTC,CASSKGQADQETQYF
.,TRBV6-5,TRBJ1-1,14,.,TGTGCCAGCAGTTACAGGGGCCAGGACACTGAAGCTTTCTTT,CASSYRGQDTEAFF
.,TRBV7-2,TRBJ2-5,13,TRBD2,TGTGCCAGCAGCTCAGGGACTAGCGAGACCCAGTACTTC,CASSSGTSETQYF
.,TRBV6-6,TRBJ2-5,13,TRBD2,TGTGCCAGCAAAGCGGGAGATAGTGAGACCCAGTACTTC,CASKAGDSETQYF
few,TRBV19,TRBJ1-3,12,.,TGTGCCAGTAGCTTCTCTGGAAACACCATATATTTT,CASSFSGNTIYF
.,TRBV28,TRBJ2-5,15,TRBD2,TGTGCCAGCAGTTTAGGTCTAGCGGGGCAAGAGACCCAGTACTTC,CASSLGLAGQETQYF
.,TRBV9,TRBJ2-3,14,.,TGTGCCAGCAGCCCCCAAACAGGCACAGATACGCAGTATTTT,CASSPQTGTDTQYF
.,TRBV11-2,TRBJ2-1,17,TRBD2,TGTGCCAGCAGCCCTCGACGGACTAGCGGGAGGGTGGCTGAGCAGTTCTTC,CASSPRRTSGRVAEQFF
once,TRBV27,TRBJ1-2,13,TRBD1,TGTGCCAGCAGTAGAAGGGGGCGGGATGGCTACACCTTC,CASSRRGRDGYTF
.,TRBV10-1,TRBJ2-1,16,TRBD2,TGCGCCAGCAGTGAGTCTGGTCTAGCGGGAGTGAATGAGCAGTTCTTC,CASSESGLAGVNEQFF
.,TRBV11-3,TRBJ2-6,13,.,TGTGCCAGCAGCCCCCTTGGGGCCAACGTCCTGACTTTC,CASSPLGANVLTF